This record concerns one T cell receptor (beta chain) sequence. The target antigen is unknown. This record comes from a study of cytomegalovirus exposure and HLA in healthy donors. Study-wide findings and caveats: Serostatus for CMV was the only available immune exposure information. According to a later analysis, most TCR beta chains associated with CMV appeared HLA-restricted.

The PCR ran on 60 Vbeta and 13 Jbeta primers. Assay used: immunoSEQ multiplex PCR; TCRdb lists only in-frame clones, some missing. The data contain 35,000 to 50,000 clones, about 50% of them seen just once; the ten biggest clones take up about an eighth. This CDR3 region has 14 residues. Germline V gene lookup returns CDR1 MNHEY and CDR2 SMNVEV (reference sequence). The J segment lost 0 bases and the V segment lost 5 bases, leaving 4 bases of the junction unmatched. V gene TRBV27 combines with J gene TRBJ2-7; 7 bases align to TRBD1. This clonotype was sampled from a human donor in good health. Material for sequencing was PBMCs. The CDR3 coding sequence is TGTGCCAGCAGTACGGACAGGAGCTCCTACGAGCAGTACTTC. Translation gives CASSTDRSSYEQYF.